These 10 T cell receptor beta chains share one sample of origin, sequenced in a study of response to subunit inactivated influenza vaccine. TCRdb recomputed calls from the RT-PCR reads with MiXCR, one row per CDR3 protein. The sample has 550,000 to 800,000 distinct CDR3 sequences, about a sixth seen once. Sequences were derived from PBMCs from blood, sampled 11 to 12 days after vaccination. The receptors were sampled from a man over 45 who received an inactivated influenza vaccine.

The chain couples TRBV29-1 to TRBJ1-1; D ambiguous. The CDR3 has 13 amino acids. CDR1 is SQVTM, CDR2 ANQGSEA, per germline. V lost 6 bases and J 1 base, leaving 12 bases between the germline ends. The chain's CDR3 is CSVERTGNTEAFF. DNA of the CDR3: TGCAGCGTCGAGAGGACGGGGAACACTGAAGCTTTCTTT.

This chain connects TRBV7-2 to TRBJ2-1; D gene uncertain. Trimming cost V 1 base and J 1 base, with 8 bases left between them. Germline CDR1 SGHTA, CDR2 FQGNSA. This CDR3 spans 15 amino acids. The CDR3 loop is CASSLVDWSYNEQFF. CDR3 nucleotides: TGTGCCAGCAGCTTAGTCGATTGGTCCTACAATGAGCAGTTCTTC.

This clonotype has just one count. A single base separates this from a much larger clone, so it may be a read error. The chain couples TRBV10-3 to TRBJ2-7; D uncertain. CDR1 is ENHRY and CDR2 is SYGVKD in the germline V gene. V dropped 3 bases and J dropped 4 bases, with 4 bases sitting between them. There are 11 residues in the CDR3. CDR3 bases: TGTGCCATCAGTGATAGGTACGAGCAGTACTTC. Amino acid sequence: CAISDRYEQYF.

This clonotype was detected many times. The gene calls are TRBV6-1 and TRBJ2-5; no reliable D call. CDR3 length: 13 amino acids. The V gene's germline CDR1 is MNHNS and CDR2 SASEGT. Trimming shortened V by 5 bases and J by 3 bases, and 10 bases separated the two germline ends. The DNA for the CDR3 is TGTGCCAGCAGTACGCCAGGAGAAGAGACCCAGTACTTC. This sequence encodes CASSTPGEETQYF.

The chain employs TRBV5-6 and TRBJ1-5; TRBD1 agrees at 7 bases. This CDR3 is 14 amino acids long. Germline CDR1 reads SGHDT; CDR2 reads YYEEEE. J gave up 7 bases and V 4 bases, and 8 bases lay outside the gene matches. As DNA, the CDR3 is TGTGCCAGCAGCCCCCGCCCAGGGGGACAGCCCCAGCATTTT. It is translated as CASSPRPGGQPQHF.

This clonotype has more than one count but fewer than ten. The chain joins TRBV6-6 to TRBJ2-3, with D unresolved. CDR1 MNHNY and CDR2 SVGAGI come from the germline V gene (reference sequence). The CDR3 runs to 13 residues. The ends were cut back, 10 bases at V and 4 bases at J, with 15 bases in the middle. Here the CDR3 reads CAIPCRTADTQYF. The CDR3 DNA is TGTGCCATCCCCTGTAGGACGGCAGATACGCAGTATTTT.

This rearrangement joins TRBV10-3 to TRBJ1-5; D ambiguous. Germline V gene lookup returns CDR1 ENHRY and CDR2 SYGVKD. This CDR3 is 12 amino acids long. Trimming stripped 3 bases from V and 6 bases from J, with 6 bases between. Here the CDR3 reads CAISDPGQPQHF. The CDR3 DNA sequence: TGTGCCATCAGTGATCCTGGTCAGCCCCAGCATTTT.

There are a few counts of this clonotype. This chain joins TRBV5-4 and TRBJ2-5; 9 positions agree with TRBD1. Germline loops: CDR1 SGHNT, CDR2 YYREEE (reference sequence). V shed 5 bases and J 3 bases; nucleotides not matched to a gene: 8. The CDR3 consists of 15 residues. CDR3 sequence reads: CASRKGQGSKETQYF. In DNA, the CDR3 is TGTGCCAGCAGGAAAGGACAGGGGAGCAAAGAGACCCAGTACTTC.

The rearrangement joins TRBV7-2 to TRBJ2-1, with a tentative D call TRBD2 (6 bases). Germline-derived CDR1 and CDR2 are SGHTA and FQGNSA. The CDR3 runs 12 residues. V was shortened by 2 bases and J by 10 bases, with 9 bases between the two germline ends. CDR3 DNA: TGTGCCAGCAGCTTAAGTCTAGCGGAGCAGTTCTTC. It specifies CASSLSLAEQFF.

The chain links TRBV5-1 to TRBJ2-7; TRBD1 matches at 7 bases. The CDR3 contains 15 residues. Germline CDR1 is SGHRS and CDR2 is YFSETQ. V lost 7 bases to trimming and J lost 4 bases; unmatched junction nucleotides: 14. The CDR3 reads CASRPGDSQTYEQYF. The CDR3 DNA reads as TGCGCCAGCCGGCCCGGGGACAGCCAAACTTACGAGCAGTACTTC.